This passage covers 17 T cell receptor beta chains from one sample sequenced in a study of cytomegalovirus exposure and HLA in healthy donors. It was with 60 Vbeta and 13 Jbeta primers that the PCR ran. Clones were sequenced by immunoSEQ multiplex PCR, and TCRdb holds only the in-frame ones, with some missing. The table shows about 250,000 clones, with around 80% occurring only once. The sample comprised PBMCs. These receptors were collected from a girl aged 2-10 years in good health and CMV-seronegative.

This chain joins TRBV7-9 and TRBJ1-1; TRBD1 might be the D (6 bases). Trimming stripped 2 bases from V and 4 bases from J, with 17 bases between. From germline, CDR1 is SEHNR and CDR2 FQNEAQ (reference sequence). The CDR3 totals 16 residues. The CDR3 is CASSLNRELWGTEAFF. In DNA form, the CDR3 reads TGTGCCAGCAGCTTAAACAGGGAATTATGGGGCACTGAAGCTTTCTTT.

The gene calls are TRBV28 and TRBJ2-3, with 7 bases matching TRBD1. Germline V gives CDR1 MDHEN, CDR2 SYDVKM. The junction had 8 bases not matched to a gene; V was cut back by 5 bases and J by 0 bases. The length of the CDR3 is 16 residues. The DNA of the CDR3 is TGTGCCAGCAGTGCCTCGGGACAGAGCAGCACAGATACGCAGTATTTT. Protein sequence: CASSASGQSSTDTQYF.

The chain is built from TRBV7-9 and TRBJ2-1, with no clear D. CDR3 size: 12 residues. The ends were cut back, 5 bases at V and 7 bases at J, with 9 bases in the middle. Germline V lookup: CDR1 SEHNR, CDR2 FQNEAQ (reference sequence). The CDR3 sequence: CASSRHRNEQFF. The CDR3 DNA reads as TGTGCCAGCAGCCGACATAGGAATGAGCAGTTCTTC.

This clone was seen a single time. The chain recombines TRBV5-1 with TRBJ1-2; D is perhaps TRBD1 (6 bases). Germline V gene lookup returns CDR1 SGHRS and CDR2 YFSETQ. This CDR3 is built from 13 residues. The V end was cut by 5 bases, the J end by 7 bases, with 15 bases between. The CDR3 DNA sequence: TGCGCCAGCAGGGCCCCGGGGGGCGGTGGCTACACCTTC. It translates to CASRAPGGGGYTF.

The chain uses TRBV6-5 and TRBJ1-5; D not certain. V was shortened by 0 bases and J by 3 bases, with 9 bases between the two germline ends. This CDR3 spans 15 amino acids. The germline V gene has CDR1 MNHEY and CDR2 SVGAGI. The CDR3 sequence is CASSYSGGFNQPQHF. The CDR3 DNA is TGTGCCAGCAGTTACTCGGGAGGCTTCAATCAGCCCCAGCATTTT.

This chain links TRBV9 with TRBJ2-1, with D possibly matching TRBD1 (6 bases). CDR1 is SGDLS, CDR2 YYNGEE, per germline. CDR3 length equals 14 residues. V was clipped by 4 bases and J by 4 bases, with 12 bases between them. CDR3 in DNA: TGTGCCAGCAGCCAGGGGATAGGATACAATGAGCAGTTCTTC. As protein: CASSQGIGYNEQFF.

The gene calls are TRBV13 and TRBJ2-7, with 8 nucleotides matching TRBD1. The CDR3 is 14 amino acids. Per germline, CDR1 PRHDT and CDR2 FYEKMQ (reference sequence). V shed 5 bases, J shed 0 bases, and the junction held 3 bases outside the gene matches. DNA for the CDR3: TGTGCCAGCAGCCGACAGGGGTCCTCCTACGAGCAGTACTTC. Its protein product is CASSRQGSSYEQYF.

V and J are TRBV5-8 and TRBJ1-1; D call uncertain. This CDR3 region has 13 residues. The germline CDR1 and CDR2 sequences are SGHTS and YDEGEE. The V and J ends lost 2 bases and 4 bases respectively, with 9 bases between them. CDR3 loop: CASSFARATEAFF. The DNA for the CDR3 is TGTGCCAGCAGCTTTGCTAGAGCCACTGAAGCTTTCTTT.

The rearrangement uses TRBV13 and TRBJ2-2; D call uncertain. Trimming removed 4 bases at V and 4 bases at J, with 10 bases between. The CDR3 is 14 residues long. CDR1 PRHDT and CDR2 FYEKMQ come from the germline V gene (reference sequence). For the CDR3, the DNA is TGTGCCAGCAGCTCCCCCTTGAGCACCGGGGAGCTGTTTTTT. Its protein is CASSSPLSTGELFF.

The chain links TRBV5-1 to TRBJ2-2; 11 bases are shared with TRBD2. Germline assignment: CDR1 SGHRS and CDR2 YFSETQ. The CDR3 has 15 residues. The J segment lost 9 bases and the V segment lost 5 bases, leaving 9 bases of the junction unmatched. The CDR3 bases are TGCGCCAGCAGGGAAACTAGCGGGAGCGGCTGGGAGCTGTTTTTT. Translating gives CASRETSGSGWELFF.

Remarks on this clone: Other DNA variants within this sample encode the same CDR3. The CDR3 coding sequence is TGTGCCAGCAGCCTCGACAGGGGGGGAAATGAAAAACTGTTTTTT. Translating gives CASSLDRGGNEKLFF. The gene calls are TRBV28 and TRBJ1-4; 9 bases agree with TRBD1. This CDR3 is 15 amino acids long. CDR1 MDHEN and CDR2 SYDVKM come from the germline V gene. Trimming cost V 6 bases and J 5 bases; bases outside gene matches: 7.

The CDR3 loop is CASSDTRRAATQYF. For the CDR3, the DNA is TGTGCCAGCAGTGACACGCGTCGAGCGGCGACCCAGTACTTC. The chain combines TRBV25-1 with TRBJ2-5, with D perhaps matching TRBD2 (5 bases). Germline CDR1 and CDR2: MGHDK and SYGVNS. Trimming took off 3 bases at V and 7 bases at J, with 15 bases between the two ends. The CDR3 loop spans 14 amino acids.

This chain connects TRBV7-2 to TRBJ2-1; the D is unclear. V shed 1 base and J shed 1 base, with 8 bases lying between them. Per the germline V gene, CDR1 is SGHTA and CDR2 is FQGNSA. This CDR3 is built from 15 residues. The CDR3 reads CASSLDPRSYNEQFF. CDR3 bases: TGTGCCAGCAGCTTAGATCCTAGATCCTACAATGAGCAGTTCTTC.

J is TRBJ2-7 and V is TRBV2, with a weak D call TRBD1 (5 bases). The CDR3 runs to 14 residues. Germline V gene lookup returns CDR1 SNHLY and CDR2 FYNNEI. Trimming pared 8 bases from V and 4 bases from J, leaving 18 bases between. The DNA for the CDR3 is TGTGCCAGCGGACAAATACGGACGGATTACGAGCAGTACTTC. Translated: CASGQIRTDYEQYF.

The chain uses TRBV4-1 and TRBJ2-3; TRBD2 might be the D (5 bases). This CDR3 has 16 amino acids. The V gene's germline CDR1 is MGHRA and CDR2 YSYEKL. V dropped 3 bases and J dropped 0 bases, with 13 bases sitting between them. CDR3 in amino acids: CASSQRAATSTDTQYF. The CDR3 DNA is TGCGCCAGCAGCCAGAGGGCGGCAACTAGCACAGATACGCAGTATTTT.

The rearrangement uses TRBV19 and TRBJ2-7; TRBD1 aligns across 9 bases. The ends lost 3 bases at V and 1 base at J; junction bases unmatched: 4. Germline V CDR1 and CDR2: LNHDA, SQIVND (reference sequence). The CDR3 spans 15 residues. The CDR3 is CASSISGQGSYEQYF. The CDR3 DNA reads TGTGCCAGTAGTATTTCCGGACAGGGGTCCTACGAGCAGTACTTC.

The chain has TRBV11-2 and TRBJ2-4; 11 bases line up with TRBD2. The germline gives CDR1 SGHAT, CDR2 FQNNGV. After removal of 6 bases from V and 5 bases from J, the junction contained 9 bases not matched to a gene. This CDR3 comprises 16 residues. The CDR3 nucleotides are TGTGCCAGCAGGCCGATAGCGGGAGGGCCGGAAAACATTCAGTACTTC. Protein sequence: CASRPIAGGPENIQYF.